Included here is one T cell receptor (beta chain) sequence, with context. Per the original data handling: From reference gene primer amplification, estimates of nucleated cell counts were derived. Libraries were prepared by immunoSEQ multiplex PCR; TCRdb keeps only in-frame clonotypes and omits some of them. Clone size and V and J calls were adopted from that table, with D and trimming inferred from the DNA. The sample has more than 200,000 clones; around 83% are singletons. This specimen belongs to a study of blood T cell repertoires in COVID-19. Study details: Sites across the United States, Italy and Spain contributed samples from acute and convalescent COVID-19. PBMCs, B-cell-depleted T cells, or T cells were the source of the cDNA or gDNA that made up the material.

The CDR3 has 12 residues. V was shortened by 3 bases and J by 6 bases, with 9 bases between the two germline ends. This receptor was identified in a man older than 75 with acute or convalescent COVID-19. The sample comprised peripheral blood. V is TRBV12-3 or TRBV12-4 and J is TRBJ2-7; D gene uncertain. CDR3 in amino acids: CASSFTPREQYF. The CDR3 DNA follows: TGTGCCAGCAGTTTCACTCCGCGCGAGCAGTACTTC.